A single sample is the source of the 3 T cell receptor beta chains below, sequenced in a study of blood T cell repertoires in COVID-19. Generated by immunoSEQ multiplex PCR, the TCRdb table keeps only in-frame clones and is missing some. In the table there are 90,000 to 100,000 clones, about 83% of which are singletons. Sequenced input: peripheral blood. The receptors stem from a man aged 65 to 85 with active or convalescent COVID-19.

This chain links TRBV5-1 with TRBJ1-1; D call uncertain. The germline gives CDR1 SGHRS, CDR2 YFSETQ. V dropped 3 bases and J dropped 1 base, with 10 bases sitting between them. This CDR3 has 14 residues. CDR3 region: CASSSEGANTEAFF. The CDR3 DNA reads as TGCGCCAGCAGCTCGGAGGGAGCGAACACTGAAGCTTTCTTT.

This chain links TRBV19 with TRBJ2-3, with D possibly being TRBD2 (5 bases). This CDR3 is 14 amino acids long. Trimming cost V 4 bases and J 2 bases, with 10 bases left between them. From germline, CDR1 is LNHDA and CDR2 SQIVND (reference sequence). DNA of the CDR3: TGTGCCAGTAGTAACGGGGATTTCACAGATACGCAGTATTTT. It translates to CASSNGDFTDTQYF.

V gene TRBV30 combines with J gene TRBJ1-1; a weak D match, TRBD1 (5 bases). The germline gives CDR1 GTSNPN, CDR2 SVGIG (reference sequence). CDR3 size: 15 residues. Trimming took off 4 bases at V and 1 base at J, with 16 bases between the two ends. Here the CDR3 reads CAWTRGGRTNTEAFF. In DNA, the CDR3 is TGTGCCTGGACAAGGGGCGGCCGGACGAACACTGAAGCTTTCTTT. The variable domain in full, completed from reference TRBV30 and TRBJ1-1, reads SQTIHQWPATLVQPVGSPLSLECTVEGTSNPNLYWYRQAAGRGLQLLFYSVGIGQISSEVPQNLSASRPQDRQFILSSKKLLLSDSGFYLCAWTRGGRTNTEAFFGQGTRLTVV.